These T cell receptor beta chains were read from a single sample in a study of cytomegalovirus exposure and HLA in healthy donors. Assay: immunoSEQ multiplex PCR; the TCRdb copy retains only in-frame clones and omits some. The sample comprises about 170,000 clones, roughly 72% of which are singletons, and about 7% rests with the top ten. The source material was PBMCs. The origin of the receptors is a man aged 40-49 years in good health and CMV-seropositive. Both conserved end residues are part of each CDR3. D genes are given only for firm matches. Expanded clones are given a class, and other clones once, few, many or no size at all.

d_call,v_call,j_call,clone_size,cdr3_aa,cdr3_nt
-,TRBV11-3,TRBJ2-2,-,CASSSRGTGELFF,TGTGCCAGCAGCTCCAGGGGCACCGGGGAGCTGTTTTTT
-,TRBV9,TRBJ1-6,-,CASSGTGAYNSPLHF,TGTGCCAGCAGCGGAACAGGTGCCTATAATTCACCCCTCCACTTT
TRBD1,TRBV27,TRBJ2-1,-,CASGWTGSYNEQFF,TGTGCCAGCGGTTGGACAGGTTCCTACAATGAGCAGTTCTTC
-,TRBV13,TRBJ2-7,-,CASSFTGPYEQYF,TGTGCCAGCAGCTTTACAGGGCCCTACGAGCAGTACTTC
-,TRBV4-1,TRBJ1-5,-,CASSRGGAQPQHF,TGCGCCAGCAGCCGGGGGGGTGCTCAGCCCCAGCATTTT
TRBD1,TRBV19,TRBJ2-7,-,CASSNRQGRAEQYF,TGTGCCAGTAGTAATCGACAGGGACGGGCCGAGCAGTACTTC
TRBD2,TRBV4-1,TRBJ2-1,few,CASSHVDMGLAGGREQFF,TGCGCCAGCAGCCATGTTGACATGGGACTAGCGGGGGGGAGGGAGCAGTTCTTC
-,TRBV10-3,TRBJ1-6,-,CAISDTGSNPLHF,TGTGCCATCAGTGACACAGGGTCGAACCCCCTCCACTTT
-,TRBV27,TRBJ1-1,-,CASSFWAGNTEAFF,TGTGCCAGCAGTTTCTGGGCGGGAAACACTGAAGCTTTCTTT
TRBD2,TRBV5-1,TRBJ2-7,-,CASRAGVFYEQYF,TGCGCCAGCAGGGCGGGGGTCTTCTACGAGCAGTACTTC
TRBD2,TRBV15,TRBJ2-5,once,CATSPGPAGGQETQYF,TGTGCCACCAGCCCGGGTCCAGCGGGGGGCCAAGAGACCCAGTACTTC
TRBD2,TRBV9,TRBJ2-1,-,CASSPSGGADEQFF,TGTGCCAGCAGCCCTAGCGGGGGGGCAGATGAGCAGTTCTTC
-,TRBV19,TRBJ1-6,-,CASSQGGASPLHF,TGTGCCAGTAGTCAGGGTGGAGCCTCACCCCTCCACTTT
-,TRBV7-6,TRBJ2-2,-,CASSLEMQTNANTGELFF,TGTGCCAGCAGCTTAGAGATGCAGACAAACGCGAACACCGGGGAGCTGTTTTTT
-,TRBV5-8,TRBJ1-5,-,CASSSGLLGNQPQHF,TGTGCCAGCAGCTCCGGACTCCTTGGCAATCAGCCCCAGCATTTT
-,TRBV6-1,TRBJ2-7,-,CASSAAGVHEQYF,TGTGCCAGCAGTGCGGCAGGGGTCCACGAGCAGTACTTC
TRBD2,TRBV19,TRBJ2-5,few,CASSIPLAGGQETQYF,TGTGCCAGTAGTATCCCCCTAGCGGGGGGGCAAGAGACCCAGTACTTC
TRBD1,TRBV9,TRBJ1-2,-,CASSGTGGFYGYTF,TGTGCCAGCAGCGGGACAGGGGGCTTCTATGGCTACACCTTC
-,TRBV11-3,TRBJ2-2,-,CASAQGRGTGELFF,TGTGCCAGTGCCCAGGGCCGGGGGACCGGGGAGCTGTTTTTT
-,TRBV5-1,TRBJ1-1,few,CASSYDSMNTEAFF,TGCGCCAGCAGCTACGACAGTATGAACACTGAAGCTTTCTTT
TRBD1,TRBV19,TRBJ1-2,-,CASSTRGQGPYGYTF,TGTGCCAGTAGTACCCGGGGACAGGGACCCTATGGCTACACCTTC
-,TRBV19,TRBJ1-1,-,CASSSPGGGGTEAFF,TGTGCCAGTAGTAGCCCCGGGGGCGGGGGCACTGAAGCTTTCTTT
-,TRBV7-8,TRBJ1-6,-,CASSLSPDGSPLHF,TGTGCCAGCAGCCTATCACCTGATGGTTCACCCCTCCACTTT
-,TRBV29-1,TRBJ2-7,-,CSVDPFHIRETEYEQYF,TGCAGCGTTGACCCCTTCCACATCAGGGAAACGGAGTACGAGCAGTACTTC
TRBD2,TRBV11-1,TRBJ2-7,-,CASSSLTSGGLTRGSF,TGTGCCAGCAGCTCCCTGACTAGCGGGGGGCTCACCCGGGGGTCCTTC
TRBD1,TRBV5-1,TRBJ1-1,-,CASSFDRDTEAFF,TGCGCCAGCAGCTTTGACAGGGACACTGAAGCTTTCTTT
TRBD1,TRBV19,TRBJ2-2,few,CASTPTGAPGELFF,TGTGCCAGTACCCCGACAGGGGCCCCCGGGGAGCTGTTTTTT
TRBD2,TRBV18,TRBJ2-1,few,CASSPRLASYQDEQFF,TGTGCCAGCTCACCTAGACTAGCGTCATACCAGGATGAGCAGTTCTTC
-,TRBV27,TRBJ1-3,-,CASSFTYSGNTIYF,TGTGCCAGCAGTTTCACCTACTCTGGAAACACCATATATTTT
-,TRBV9,TRBJ2-3,-,CASSVGGGGTDTQYF,TGTGCCAGCAGCGTAGGAGGCGGGGGCACAGATACGCAGTATTTT
TRBD2,TRBV4-3,TRBJ2-3,-,CASSQEGLAGGTDTQYF,TGCGCCAGCAGCCAAGAGGGCCTAGCGGGGGGGACAGATACGCAGTATTTT
-,TRBV7-9,TRBJ1-2,few,CASIGGNPNYGYTF,TGTGCCAGCATCGGGGGGAATCCTAACTATGGCTACACCTTC
-,TRBV5-1,TRBJ1-1,-,CASSPQTGNMATDAFF,TGCGCCAGCAGCCCGCAAACAGGGAATATGGCCACTGATGCTTTCTTT